Below, 4 T cell receptor beta chains from the same sample are listed, as sequenced in a study of a mutant IDH1 vaccine in newly diagnosed glioma. Time point: week 47, end of study. In every dose of vaccine, 300 ug of mutant IDH1 20-mer peptide was given alongside topical imiquimod. The antigens for these receptors are not known. Sequencing was performed with immunoSEQ multiplex PCR; in TCRdb, only in-frame clones are kept and a portion is missing. The sample holds around 84,000 clones, approximately 80% seen once. Material: PBMCs, obtained from a glioma patient whose treatment included an IDH1 peptide vaccine. The receptor set was obtained from a middle-aged man with glioma.

CDR3 nucleotides: TGCGCCAGCAGCTTTGTCGCGGATAGATCCTACGAGCAGTACTTC. This sequence encodes CASSFVADRSYEQYF. V is TRBV5-1 and J is TRBJ2-7; D unresolved. The CDR3 totals 15 residues. Deletions cut 2 bases from V and 1 base from J, with 13 bases between. The germline gives CDR1 SGHRS, CDR2 YFSETQ. Using reference TRBV5-1 and TRBJ2-7 for the parts outside the CDR3, the full variable domain is KAGVTQTPRYLIKTRGQQVTLSCSPISGHRSVSWYQQTPGQGLQFLFEYFSETQRNKGNFPGRFSGRQFSNSRSEMNVSTLELGDSALYLCASSFVADRSYEQYFGPGTRLTVT.

The chain has TRBV2 and TRBJ2-1; D gene uncertain. CDR3 length equals 11 residues. Germline V lookup: CDR1 SNHLY, CDR2 FYNNEI. Trimming cost V 7 bases and J 9 bases, with 10 bases left between them. As DNA, the CDR3 is TGTGCCAGCACCGGGCTACTTGAGCAGTTCTTC. This codes for CASTGLLEQFF.

This chain uses TRBV4-3 with TRBJ2-3; 7 bases agree with TRBD1. The CDR3 has 16 residues. Trimming took 3 bases from V and 5 from J; bases not matched to a gene: 11. The germline CDR1 and CDR2 sequences are LGHNA and YSLEER. CDR3 sequence: CASSQAYRGKRDTQYF. The CDR3 DNA reads TGCGCCAGCAGCCAGGCCTACAGGGGAAAACGAGATACGCAGTATTTT.

The rearrangement uses TRBV27 and TRBJ2-7; the match to TRBD2 covers 7 bases. This CDR3 has 16 amino acids. Germline V gives CDR1 MNHEY, CDR2 SMNVEV (reference sequence). After removal of 0 bases from V and 2 bases from J, the junction contained 7 bases not matched to a gene. In DNA form, the CDR3 reads TGTGCCAGCAGTTTATCAGTCCAGCGGGGAACCTACGAGCAGTACTTC. Protein: CASSLSVQRGTYEQYF.